This T cell receptor (beta chain) was obtained from a study of early stage breast cancer tumors. Using immunoSEQ multiplex PCR, the repertoire was profiled, and TCRdb retains in-frame clones only, with some absent. The sample contains approximately 31,000 clones, roughly 81% of which appear only once. With respect to this clone: The antigen remains undetermined.

Germline-derived CDR1 and CDR2 are ENHRY and SYGVKD. The length of the CDR3 is 11 residues. V lost 6 bases and J lost 4, with 6 bases in between. Points from the study as a whole: Comparing each tissue with blood distinguished tumor from normal in most of the 16 patients.

This receptor was taken from a person aged 30 to 39 with breast cancer. The rearrangement joins TRBV10-3 to TRBJ2-5; D gene ambiguous. The material sequenced was breast tumor tissue. The CDR3 DNA follows: TGTGCCATCAGGAAGGCAGAGACCCAGTACTTC. Residues: CAIRKAETQYF.